The next 6 T cell receptor beta chains were all read from a single sample in a study of Tregs in tolerant kidney transplant recipients. Data came from immunoSEQ multiplex PCR; TCRdb stores just in-frame clones and leaves some out. The table records some 15,000 clones, around 80% of them present only once. The sequencing here drew on Tregs from blood, taken before the transplant. The receptor set was obtained from a human donor who received a combined kidney and bone marrow transplant.

The gene calls are TRBV18 and TRBJ1-3, with 8 positions matching TRBD1. The ends lost 6 bases at V and 0 bases at J; junction bases unmatched: 13. Germline V gene lookup returns CDR1 KGHSH and CDR2 LQKENI. The CDR3 is 18 amino acids. The CDR3 loop is CASSLDRATISSGNTIYF. The DNA for the CDR3 is TGTGCCAGCTCTTTGGACAGGGCCACGATTAGCTCTGGAAACACCATATATTTT.

This chain joins TRBV7-9 and TRBJ2-4; perhaps TRBD2 as D (5 bases). The CDR3 loop spans 14 amino acids. The V gene lost 2 bases and the J gene lost 8 bases, with 13 bases spanning the gap. The germline V gene has CDR1 SEHNR and CDR2 FQNEAQ (reference sequence). The CDR3 is CASSLFERTDIQYF. CDR3 coding DNA: TGTGCCAGCAGCTTATTTGAGCGGACGGACATTCAGTACTTC.

This clone was recorded only once. CDR3 protein: CASSLGGSGNTIYF. The CDR3 region has the DNA TGCGCCAGCAGCTTAGGCGGCTCTGGAAACACCATATATTTT. The chain carries TRBV5-1 and TRBJ1-3; D not certain. The germline V gene encodes CDR1 SGHRS and CDR2 YFSETQ. The CDR3 has 14 residues. Trimming left V 2 bases short and J 0 bases short, with 6 bases between. The full variable domain, in which reference TRBV5-1 and TRBJ1-3 provide the parts outside the CDR3, is KAGVTQTPRYLIKTRGQQVTLSCSPISGHRSVSWYQQTPGQGLQFLFEYFSETQRNKGNFPGRFSGRQFSNSRSEMNVSTLELGDSALYLCASSLGGSGNTIYFGEGSWLTVV.

The V and J genes are TRBV27 and TRBJ2-3, with 8 bases lining up with TRBD2. V shed 5 bases and J 3 bases; nucleotides not matched to a gene: 4. Germline V gene data show CDR1 as MNHEY and CDR2 as SMNVEV (reference sequence). CDR3 length equals 14 residues. The CDR3 loop reads CASSLGLATDTQYF. Here the CDR3 DNA reads TGTGCCAGCAGTCTCGGACTAGCAACAGATACGCAGTATTTT.

The V call is TRBV5-1, the J call TRBJ2-2, with TRBD2 as a possible D gene (5 bases). Trimming pared 2 bases from V and 4 bases from J, leaving 15 bases between. CDR1 is SGHRS and CDR2 is YFSETQ in the germline V gene. The CDR3 runs 16 residues. The CDR3 sequence: CASSFGYTGTTGELFF. The DNA of the CDR3 is TGCGCCAGCAGCTTTGGTTACACGGGAACCACCGGGGAGCTGTTTTTT.

The chain has TRBV27 and TRBJ1-6; the D gene is possibly TRBD1 (6 bases). V dropped 3 bases and J dropped 14 bases, with 14 bases sitting between them. The germline V gene has CDR1 MNHEY and CDR2 SMNVEV (reference sequence). The CDR3 has 13 amino acids. CDR3 in amino acids: CASSFLQGITLHF. The CDR3 nucleotides are TGTGCCAGCAGTTTCCTACAGGGTATCACCCTCCACTTT.